This T cell receptor beta chain was recorded in a study of CD8 T cells in Susac syndrome (dated by TCRdb to between 2018 and 2021). Study-wide context: Repertoire sequencing was used to test whether CD8+ T cell activation and differentiation in Susac syndrome was antigen driven. The clonality of the CD8+ T cell repertoire was compared across around twelve healthy donors, some 14 Susac syndrome patients and around 16 multiple sclerosis patients. General study outcomes and caveats: The study acknowledged that relatively few individuals were included in the TCR sequencing and HLA analysis.

The CDR3 has 11 amino acids, counting the end cysteine and phenylalanine. Just the 33-base CDR3 DNA is kept, in frame starting at base 1. The germline V end is reduced by 6 bases and the J end by 3 bases; junction bases left unmatched: 1. According to the germline V gene, CDR1 reads SQVTM and CDR2 reads ANQGSEA. RNA was extracted with the RNeasy kit and roughly 0.45 to 1 ug was reverse transcribed using random hexamers. TCR beta CDR3 regions were amplified with the immunoSEQ multiplex PCR assay covering 54 Vbeta and 13 Jbeta segments. To correct PCR amplification bias, a synthetic template baseline was used for both primer optimization and computational correction. The paper's data handling went like this. Only productive sequences were kept, with reads annotated to V, D and J genes according to IMGT and analyzed in immunoSEQ Analyzer. Clonality was calculated as one minus the Shannon entropy normalized by log2 of the number of productive unique sequences. Public and private clones were assessed among the 100 most prevalent clones of each patient and control. Susac-specific clones were defined as absent from healthy and MS cohorts, about 1,000 published viral clones and other ImmuneACCESS disease sequences. TCRdb trimmed public reads at Q25 via fastp, called clones via MiXCR and kept in-frame beta chains. Each entry merges the rows of one CDR3 protein and shows their most common DNA and genes. None of the V and J calls come from the authors' own analysis; TCRdb made them. Recorded for this sample are just over 150,000 distinct CDR3 sequences; about 95% of them occurred a single time. Over 0.12% of the sample is held by the ten biggest clonotypes.

Peripheral blood CD8+ and CD4+ T cells from healthy donors, Susac syndrome patients and multiple sclerosis patients were profiled using high-throughput TCR beta sequencing. The multiple sclerosis controls were treatment-naive patients whose relapsing-remitting disease, either stable or active, fulfilled the revised McDonald criteria. CD8+ TEMRA cells were enriched by FACS, while bulk CD8+ and CD4+ T cells were purified by magnetic negative isolation. Blood was collected in EDTA tubes and processed within 24 hours, with PBMCs isolated through density gradient centrifugation. PBMCs intended for TCR sequencing were frozen in liquid nitrogen and were later thawed in a 37 degrees C water bath. A purity of at least 90% was achieved for sorted or isolated CD4+, CD8+ and CD8+ TEMRA cells. On this clonotype itself: The specificity of this receptor is unknown. No per-base quality is available; no much larger clone lies one base away.

This TCR was sampled from a human donor with multiple sclerosis. The chain was built from TRBV29-1 and TRBJ2-7, with 8 junctional bases fitting TRBD2. The sequenced sample was CD8+ T cells from PBMCs. This receptor has the CDR3 CSVAGGYEQYF. The sequence in DNA is TGCAGCGTGGCGGGGGGCTACGAGCAGTACTTC.